Listed here are 27 T cell receptor beta chains from one sample, sequenced in a study of T-cell reconstitution after alpha-beta-depleted transplantation in children. Unique molecular identifiers were used in preparing the TCRbeta library. TCRdb independently ran MiXCR on the PCR reads; one entry per CDR3 protein. The sample yields around 190,000 distinct CDR3 sequences, about 7% seen once. The sequencing used PBMCs, collected before TCRalphabeta/CD19-depleted stem cell transplant. These receptor sequences come from a boy younger than 10 with acute lymphoblastic leukemia, due to receive a stem cell transplant.

The chain recombines TRBV6-1 with TRBJ2-7; 7 nucleotides agree with TRBD2. J lost 0 bases, V lost 6 bases, and 5 bases had no gene match. The CDR3 contains 14 residues. Looked up from germline, CDR1 is MNHNS and CDR2 is SASEGT. Here the CDR3 reads CASSLAVLSYEQYF. The CDR3 region has the DNA TGTGCCAGCAGCCTAGCGGTCCTCTCCTACGAGCAGTACTTC.

The sample holds many counts of this clonotype. V and J are TRBV5-6 and TRBJ2-1, with TRBD1 identical over 9 bases. The germline V gene encodes CDR1 SGHDT and CDR2 YYEEEE. With 5 bases clipped from V and 8 bases from J, the junction kept 8 bases outside the gene matches. The CDR3 extends over 14 amino acids. For the CDR3, the DNA is TGTGCCAGCAGGCGACAGGGGGGAGGGTATGAGCAGTTCTTC. It yields the protein CASRRQGGGYEQFF. The complete variable domain, with remaining parts taken from reference TRBV5-6 and TRBJ2-1, reads DAGVTQSPTHLIKTRGQQVTLRCSPKSGHDTVSWYQQALGQGPQFIFQYYEEEERQRGNFPDRFSGHQFPNYSSELNVNALLLGDSALYLCASRRQGGGYEQFFGPGTRLTVL.

The chain recombines TRBV6-1 with TRBJ1-1, with 7 bases lining up with TRBD1. Germline V gives CDR1 MNHNS, CDR2 SASEGT. J gave up 10 bases and V 7 bases, and 15 bases lay outside the gene matches. This CDR3 contains 14 residues. The CDR3 spells CASNPQDRRGGAFF. The CDR3 nucleotides are TGTGCCAGCAACCCACAGGACAGGCGAGGAGGAGCTTTCTTT.

This clonotype was recorded at least ten times. The genes are TRBV20-1 and TRBJ2-3, with D perhaps matching TRBD2 (5 bases). The V end lost 6 bases, the J end lost 8 bases, and 9 bases lay between the germline ends. Germline V gives CDR1 DFQATT, CDR2 SNEGSKA (reference sequence). The CDR3 contains 10 residues. The CDR3 reads CSARGGTQYF. The CDR3 DNA follows: TGCAGTGCCCGAGGAGGTACGCAGTATTTT.

This clonotype was seen many times. V and J are TRBV20-1 and TRBJ1-4; 8 bases are shared with TRBD1. Per germline, CDR1 DFQATT and CDR2 SNEGSKA (reference sequence). The ends lost 4 bases at V and 7 bases at J; junction bases unmatched: 5. CDR3 size: 13 residues. The CDR3 nucleotides read TGCAGTGCTACTGACAGGGGAGGTGAAAAACTGTTTTTT. It yields the protein CSATDRGGEKLFF.

This clonotype was seen at least ten times. The rearrangement joins TRBV5-1 to TRBJ2-1, with 13 bases that match TRBD2. The CDR3 contains 15 residues. The junction had 7 bases not matched to a gene; V was cut back by 3 bases and J by 10 bases. Germline CDR1 SGHRS, CDR2 YFSETQ. DNA for the CDR3: TGCGCCAGCAGCTCGGGACTAGCGGGAAGTCAGGAGCAGTTCTTC. The encoded protein is CASSSGLAGSQEQFF. Combining the CDR3 with reference TRBV5-1 and TRBJ2-1 gives the whole variable domain KAGVTQTPRYLIKTRGQQVTLSCSPISGHRSVSWYQQTPGQGLQFLFEYFSETQRNKGNFPGRFSGRQFSNSRSEMNVSTLELGDSALYLCASSSGLAGSQEQFFGPGTRLTVL.

This clonotype occurred many times. The chain has TRBV12-3 or TRBV12-4 and TRBJ2-3; a possible D gene is TRBD2 (5 bases). V lost 2 bases, J lost 9 bases, and 12 bases lay in between. CDR3 length equals 13 residues. In nucleotides, the CDR3 is TGTGCCAGCAGTTTACAAGGACTTACCACGCAGTATTTT. It codes for CASSLQGLTTQYF.

With respect to this clonotype: A much larger clone differs from this one at a single base, so this may be a read error. The CDR3 DNA sequence: TGTGCCAGCAGCTTACAGGGGGTTCAGCCCCAGCATTTT. It is translated as CASSLQGVQPQHF. This chain connects TRBV7-6 to TRBJ1-5; 7 nucleotides agree with TRBD1. V lost 2 bases to trimming and J lost 6 bases; unmatched junction nucleotides: 1. Germline loops: CDR1 SGHVS, CDR2 FNYEAQ. The CDR3 is 13 residues long. Based on the CDR3 plus reference TRBV7-6 and TRBJ1-5, the full variable domain is GAGVSQSPRYKVTKRGQDVALRCDPISGHVSLYWYRQALGQGPEFLTYFNYEAQQDKSGLPNDRFSAERPEGSISTLTIQRTEQRDSAMYRCASSLQGVQPQHFGDGTRLSIL.

This clonotype was seen at least ten times. V gene TRBV24-1 combines with J gene TRBJ1-2; D gene ambiguous. V shed 6 bases and J shed 4 bases, with 8 bases lying between them. The germline V gene encodes CDR1 KGHDR and CDR2 SFDVKD. The CDR3 runs 12 residues. The DNA for the CDR3 is TGTGCCACCAGTAACGGACTCTATGGCTACACCTTC. Protein sequence: CATSNGLYGYTF.

This clonotype was counted at least ten times. V usage is TRBV18 and J usage is TRBJ1-1, with D perhaps matching TRBD1 (6 bases). V lost 3 bases and J lost 1, with 9 bases in between. Germline CDR1 reads KGHSH; CDR2 reads LQKENI. The CDR3 extends over 14 amino acids. This chain's CDR3 is CASSPEQGNTEAFF. The CDR3 nucleotides read TGTGCCAGCTCACCGGAACAGGGGAACACTGAAGCTTTCTTT. The variable domain in full, with the rest retrieved from reference TRBV18 and TRBJ1-1, is NAGVMQNPRHLVRRRGQEARLRCSPMKGHSHVYWYRQLPEEGLKFMVYLQKENIIDESGMPKERFSAEFPKEGPSILRIQQVVRGDSAAYFCASSPEQGNTEAFFGQGTRLTVV.

DNA for the CDR3: TGCAGTGCTCCGAGACAGGGCGGGGAGCTGTTTTTT. It is translated as CSAPRQGGELFF. V gene TRBV20-1 combines with J gene TRBJ2-2; 7 bases match TRBD1. CDR1 is DFQATT, CDR2 SNEGSKA, per germline (reference sequence). The V segment lost 5 bases and the J segment 7 bases; nucleotides outside the gene matches: 4. CDR3 length equals 12 residues.

In its sample, this clonotype was seen many times. This chain uses TRBV28 with TRBJ1-2; 11 positions match TRBD1. V was clipped by 6 bases and J by 7 bases; unmatched bases: 4. The CDR3 has 13 residues. Germline CDR1 and CDR2: MDHEN and SYDVKM. For the CDR3, the DNA is TGTGCCAGCAGCGGGACAGGGGGTCTTGGCTACACCTTC. Translation gives CASSGTGGLGYTF.

This clonotype was seen at least ten times. The chain carries TRBV12-3 or TRBV12-4 and TRBJ1-1, with no clear D. The V and J ends lost 8 bases and 0 bases respectively, with 16 bases between them. The CDR3 sequence is 15 residues long. Here the CDR3 DNA reads TGTGCCAGCTCTGCTGCGGGCGGAATGAACACTGAAGCTTTCTTT. This translates into CASSAAGGMNTEAFF.

V and J are TRBV4-3 and TRBJ2-1; D not certain. The CDR3 extends over 15 amino acids. V was trimmed by 0 bases and J by 0 bases, leaving 6 bases between them. Looked up from germline, CDR1 is LGHNA and CDR2 is YSLEER. The CDR3 spells CASSQETVSYNEQFF. The CDR3 DNA reads as TGCGCCAGCAGCCAAGAAACGGTCTCCTACAATGAGCAGTTCTTC.

This clonotype has ten or more counts. This chain joins TRBV12-3 or TRBV12-4 and TRBJ2-3; no definite D call. CDR3 length: 14 amino acids. The V and J ends lost 3 bases and 2 bases respectively, with 9 bases between them. As DNA, the CDR3 is TGTGCCAGCAGTTTCTCTAGACCCACAGATACGCAGTATTTT. Encoded protein: CASSFSRPTDTQYF.

The V and J genes are TRBV20-1 and TRBJ1-1, with D maybe TRBD1 (5 bases). CDR3 size: 14 residues. CDR1 and CDR2 (germline): DFQATT, SNEGSKA (reference sequence). The ends were cut back, 6 bases at V and 1 base at J, with 15 bases in the middle. CDR3 protein: CSAPAGQWNTEAFF. The CDR3 DNA follows: TGCAGTGCCCCAGCGGGGCAGTGGAACACTGAAGCTTTCTTT.

This clonotype was observed many times. The J gene is TRBJ2-7, the V gene TRBV20-1, with a tentative D call TRBD1 (5 bases). V gave up 5 bases and J gave up 1 base, with 15 bases separating them. Germline V CDR1 and CDR2: DFQATT, SNEGSKA (reference sequence). The CDR3 loop spans 14 amino acids. The CDR3 nucleotides are TGCAGTGCTCGACGACGGACATCGTCCTACGAGCAGTACTTC. This codes for CSARRRTSSYEQYF.

This clonotype was detected many times. The J gene is TRBJ2-3, the V gene TRBV27; TRBD2 might be the D (5 bases). This CDR3 spans 13 amino acids. Germline V lookup: CDR1 MNHEY, CDR2 SMNVEV (reference sequence). With 10 bases removed from V and 0 bases from J, the gap between germline ends came to 11 bases. CDR3 nucleotides: TGTGCCACCTCCCTAGCCAGCACAGATACGCAGTATTTT. This gives the protein CATSLASTDTQYF.

This clonotype was counted only a few times. The junction does not match germline at one end; this may be a read error. The V gene is TRBV7-7, the J gene TRBJ2-5; 7 bases match TRBD1. There are 14 residues in the CDR3. Looked up from germline, CDR1 is SSHAT and CDR2 is FNYEAQ (reference sequence). The CDR3 loop reads CASSADTGVETQYF. The CDR3 nucleotides are TGTGCTAGCAGCGCCGACACAGGGGTAGAGACCCAGTACTTC.

This clonotype was counted ten times or more. The chain has TRBV29-1 and TRBJ1-5, with 7 bases fitting TRBD1. V was pared by 4 bases and J by 5 bases, with 11 bases of the junction left unmatched. Germline CDR1 SQVTM, CDR2 ANQGSEA. This CDR3 contains 15 residues. This CDR3 reads CSVGGGRGADQPQHF. Written as DNA, the CDR3 is TGCAGCGTTGGGGGAGGCAGGGGGGCGGATCAGCCCCAGCATTTT.

This clonotype has more than one count but fewer than ten. V and J are TRBV28 and TRBJ1-5; D call uncertain. CDR1 is MDHEN and CDR2 is SYDVKM in the germline V gene. V lost 1 base and J 5 bases, leaving 21 bases between the germline ends. CDR3 length: 18 amino acids. Here the CDR3 DNA reads TGTGCCAGCAGTTTATTAGTCAGGACCCTGGCGGGTGATCAGCCCCAGCATTTT. Amino acid sequence: CASSLLVRTLAGDQPQHF. Together with reference TRBV28 and TRBJ1-5, the CDR3 gives the full variable domain: DVKVTQSSRYLVKRTGEKVFLECVQDMDHENMFWYRQDPGLGLRLIYFSYDVKMKEKGDIPEGYSVSREKKERFSLILESASTNQTSMYLCASSLLVRTLAGDQPQHFGDGTRLSIL.

This clonotype has a count of ten or more. CDR3 sequence: CASSPGLAGAVYEQYF. In DNA form, the CDR3 reads TGTGCCAGCTCACCGGGACTAGCGGGGGCGGTCTACGAGCAGTACTTC. This rearrangement joins TRBV18 to TRBJ2-7; 14 bases match TRBD2. Trimming took 3 bases from V and 3 from J; bases not matched to a gene: 4. CDR1 is KGHSH and CDR2 is LQKENI in the germline V gene. The CDR3 is made up of 16 amino acids.

This clonotype was recorded at least ten times. The J gene is TRBJ1-4, the V gene TRBV20-1; D is unresolved. The V end was cut by 8 bases, the J end by 0 bases, with 19 bases between. The length of the CDR3 is 16 residues. CDR1 and CDR2 (germline): DFQATT, SNEGSKA (reference sequence). The CDR3 sequence is CSPGRRNRATNEKLFF. CDR3 sequence (DNA): TGCAGTCCTGGCCGCCGAAACAGAGCAACTAATGAAAAACTGTTTTTT.

This clonotype occurred a few times. Compared with germline, one end of the junction differs, possibly owing to a read error. The chain combines TRBV20-1 with TRBJ2-5; 7 bases align to TRBD2. This CDR3 is built from 14 residues. The germline V gene encodes CDR1 DFQATT and CDR2 SNEGSKA (reference sequence). The CDR3 reads CTARLAGMKETQYF. The CDR3 DNA follows: TGCACTGCTAGACTAGCTGGGATGAAAGAGACCCAGTACTTC.

This clonotype was recorded many times. The chain has TRBV6-2 or TRBV6-3 and TRBJ1-2; 9 bases map to TRBD1. Trimming took 2 bases from V and 8 from J; bases not matched to a gene: 6. Germline V gene data show CDR1 as MNHEY and CDR2 as SVGEGT. The CDR3 loop spans 14 amino acids. This chain's CDR3 is CASSYGGTGQGYTF. In nucleotides, the CDR3 is TGTGCCAGCAGTTACGGCGGGACAGGGCAGGGCTACACCTTC.

This clonotype was recorded at least ten times. This chain connects TRBV20-1 to TRBJ2-1; 7 bases align to TRBD2. The CDR3 has 12 amino acids. Germline values: CDR1 DFQATT, CDR2 SNEGSKA (reference sequence). The trim removed 7 bases at V and 4 bases at J, leaving 4 bases unmatched. CDR3 DNA: TGCAGTGGCACTAGCGCGTACAATGAGCAGTTCTTC. It encodes CSGTSAYNEQFF.

This clonotype was counted at least ten times. The rearrangement uses TRBV5-1 and TRBJ1-1; D uncertain. Deletions cut 3 bases from V and 1 base from J, with 7 bases between. CDR1 is SGHRS and CDR2 is YFSETQ in the germline V gene. This CDR3 contains 13 residues. The CDR3 here is CASSSSTNTEAFF. CDR3 DNA sequence: TGCGCCAGCAGCTCGTCGACGAACACTGAAGCTTTCTTT. The whole variable domain, remainder taken from reference TRBV5-1 and TRBJ1-1, is KAGVTQTPRYLIKTRGQQVTLSCSPISGHRSVSWYQQTPGQGLQFLFEYFSETQRNKGNFPGRFSGRQFSNSRSEMNVSTLELGDSALYLCASSSSTNTEAFFGQGTRLTVV.